One sample yielded the 17 T cell receptor beta chains listed below, sequenced in a study of a mutant IDH1 vaccine in newly diagnosed glioma. Generated by immunoSEQ multiplex PCR, the TCRdb table keeps only in-frame clones and is missing some. The data contain approximately 100,000 clones, roughly 89% of them singletons. Documented time point: baseline, week 1 (first vaccination visit). Noted treatment: pre-vaccination baseline after standard-of-care therapy. The input for sequencing was PBMCs, taken from a glioma patient treated with radiotherapy, temozolomide or both. Source of these receptors: a woman in her forties or fifties with glioma.

The V call is TRBV7-3, the J call TRBJ2-3; 9 bases are a match to TRBD2. Trimming at V came to 3 bases and at J to 9 bases, leaving 13 bases not matched to a gene. The germline CDR1 and CDR2 sequences are SGHTA and FQGTGA. CDR3 length: 16 amino acids. The CDR3 loop is CASSFRAGGPWDTQYF. In DNA, the CDR3 is TGTGCCAGCAGCTTTCGGGCGGGAGGGCCGTGGGACACGCAGTATTTT.

Points on this clone: Mismatch with germline at one junction end may stem from a read error. The same CDR3 also results from other DNA sequences found in this sample. The gene calls are TRBV9 and TRBJ2-2; a weak D match, TRBD2 (5 bases). Germline V lookup: CDR1 SGDLS, CDR2 YYNGEE. This CDR3 has 14 residues. CDR3 residues: CASSPKGFTGELFF. The CDR3 nucleotides read TGTGCCAGCAGCCCCAAAGGGTTTACCGGGGAACTGTTTTTT.

V and J are TRBV4-1 and TRBJ2-1; D remains ambiguous. The CDR3 spans 13 residues. Germline CDR1 MGHRA, CDR2 YSYEKL. V was clipped by 0 bases and J by 13 bases, with 13 bases between them. In nucleotides, the CDR3 is TGCGCCAGCAGCCAAGAGCGGCTTCCCCTTCAGTTCTTC. This translates into CASSQERLPLQFF.

This clone occurred once. The V and J genes are TRBV6-6 and TRBJ2-2, with D perhaps given as TRBD1 or TRBD2 (5 bases each). The CDR3 spans 15 residues. CDR1 is MNHNY and CDR2 is SVGAGI in the germline V gene (reference sequence). V was pared by 6 bases and J by 6 bases, with 17 bases between. The CDR3 reads CASSRGVIGSGELFF. The CDR3 coding sequence is TGTGCCAGCAGCCGAGGGGTAATCGGGTCCGGGGAGCTGTTTTTT.

A note on this clone: The junction departs from germline at one end; a sequencing error may be responsible. V and J are TRBV6-1 and TRBJ1-5; 7 bases match TRBD1. Germline V gene sequence: CDR1 MNHNS, CDR2 SASEGT. This CDR3 comprises 16 residues. The CDR3 DNA reads TGTGCCATCAGTGAGTTGGCAGGGGGTGGCAATCAGCCCCAGCATTTT. This gives the protein CAISELAGGGNQPQHF.

Note on this clone: One junction end does not reproduce the germline sequence, and a read error may be involved. The rearrangement joins TRBV5-6 to TRBJ2-7, with D perhaps matching TRBD2 (5 bases). Germline assignment: CDR1 SGHDT and CDR2 YYEEEE. The CDR3 runs to 14 residues. DNA for the CDR3: TGTGCCAGCGGCTTGGGTCTAGCTAGAAACGAGCAGTACTTC. It translates to CASGLGLARNEQYF. Using reference TRBV5-6 and TRBJ2-7 for the parts outside the CDR3, the full variable domain is DAGVTQSPTHLIKTRGQQVTLRCSPKSGHDTVSWYQQALGQGPQFIFQYYEEEERQRGNFPDRFSGHQFPNYSSELNVNALLLGDSALYLCASGLGLARNEQYFGPGTRLTVT.

The rearrangement joins TRBV28 to TRBJ1-5; D remains unclear. Between the trimmed V and J ends, which lost 8 bases and 4 bases, there was a span of 15 bases. Per the germline V gene, CDR1 is MDHEN and CDR2 is SYDVKM. The length of the CDR3 is 14 residues. The CDR3 reads CASRNYGANQPQHF. CDR3 DNA: TGTGCCAGCCGGAATTATGGAGCTAATCAGCCCCAGCATTTT.

This clone was counted between two and nine times. The rearrangement joins TRBV19 to TRBJ2-1; D unclear. V was pared by 7 bases and J by 8 bases, with 21 bases between. In germline, CDR1 is LNHDA, CDR2 SQIVND (reference sequence). This CDR3 is built from 15 residues. The DNA for the CDR3 is TGTGCCAGTACCTCTATAGAACTCTCTGGGCATGAGCAGTTCTTC. This sequence encodes CASTSIELSGHEQFF.

The chain has TRBV7-9 and TRBJ1-1; 8 bases agree with TRBD1. V trimming: 0 bases; J trimming: 5 bases; junction bases outside the gene matches: 5. This CDR3 contains 15 residues. Germline CDR1 reads SEHNR; CDR2 reads FQNEAQ (reference sequence). The CDR3 here is CASSLAQGARTEAFF. The DNA of the CDR3 is TGTGCCAGCAGCTTAGCGCAGGGGGCGAGGACTGAAGCTTTCTTT.

This clone was seen a single time. V usage is TRBV9 and J usage is TRBJ2-3; D remains unclear. Germline V gene lookup returns CDR1 SGDLS and CDR2 YYNGEE. V was clipped by 4 bases and J by 8 bases, with 17 bases between them. CDR3 length equals 14 residues. CDR3 amino acids: CASSLSPSGVTQYF. Here the CDR3 DNA reads TGTGCCAGCAGCCTTAGCCCCTCCGGCGTTACGCAGTATTTT.

V is TRBV5-1 and J is TRBJ2-5, with a weak D call TRBD2 (5 bases). Germline V CDR1 and CDR2: SGHRS, YFSETQ. This CDR3 region has 14 residues. Trimming took off 0 bases at V and 5 bases at J, with 11 bases between the two ends. The CDR3 region is CASSLAQAAETQYF. CDR3 bases: TGCGCCAGCAGCTTGGCCCAAGCGGCCGAGACCCAGTACTTC.

The chain links TRBV28 to TRBJ2-2, with D tentatively TRBD1 or TRBD2 (6 bases each). Per germline, CDR1 MDHEN and CDR2 SYDVKM. The V end lost 8 bases, the J end lost 4 bases, and 11 bases lay between the germline ends. The CDR3 is 13 amino acids. CDR3 in DNA: TGTGCCAGCCGCGAGGGGGGCACCGGGGAGCTGTTTTTT. Its protein product is CASREGGTGELFF.

The chain joins TRBV4-1 to TRBJ2-4, with a weak D call TRBD2 (5 bases). The ends were cut back, 1 base at V and 7 bases at J, with 11 bases in the middle. This CDR3 contains 14 residues. CDR1 is MGHRA, CDR2 YSYEKL, per germline. Here the CDR3 reads CASSQVGVRNIQYF. The CDR3 nucleotides read TGCGCCAGCAGCCAAGTCGGGGTACGCAACATTCAGTACTTC.

For the CDR3, the DNA is TGCGCCAGCAGGAGACAGGGGGAGTACGAGCAGTACTTC. The encoded protein is CASRRQGEYEQYF. The gene calls are TRBV4-1 and TRBJ2-7; TRBD1 matches 9 bases. V was pared by 6 bases and J by 4 bases, with 4 bases of the junction left unmatched. CDR1 MGHRA and CDR2 YSYEKL come from the germline V gene. The CDR3 extends over 13 amino acids.

The chain links TRBV19 to TRBJ2-2; D call uncertain. V was shortened by 1 base and J by 4 bases, with 7 bases between the two germline ends. The CDR3 is 14 residues long. Germline CDR1 is LNHDA and CDR2 is SQIVND (reference sequence). Written as DNA, the CDR3 is TGTGCCAGTAGTATAGGGGTCGGCACCGGGGAGCTGTTTTTT. This encodes CASSIGVGTGELFF. The full variable domain, completed using reference TRBV19 and TRBJ2-2, is DGGITQSPKYLFRKEGQNVTLSCEQNLNHDAMYWYRQDPGQGLRLIYYSQIVNDFQKGDIAEGYSVSREKKESFPLTVTSAQKNPTAFYLCASSIGVGTGELFFGEGSRLTVL.

The V gene is TRBV9, the J gene TRBJ2-1, with D maybe TRBD1 (6 bases). CDR3 length equals 13 residues. V was shortened by 3 bases and J by 6 bases, with 10 bases between the two germline ends. Germline V lookup: CDR1 SGDLS, CDR2 YYNGEE. In DNA, the CDR3 is TGTGCCAGCAGCGATTTCAGGGGCAATGAGCAGTTCTTC. As protein: CASSDFRGNEQFF.

The CDR3 spells CASSHTGTRGYNEQFF. The CDR3 coding sequence is TGTGCCAGCAGCCATACCGGGACTAGGGGCTACAATGAGCAGTTCTTC. This chain connects TRBV7-9 to TRBJ2-1, with 8 bases lining up with TRBD2. V shed 5 bases, J shed 3 bases, and the junction held 9 bases outside the gene matches. There are 16 residues in the CDR3. In germline, CDR1 is SEHNR, CDR2 FQNEAQ (reference sequence).